The rows below give T cell receptor beta chains drawn from one sample of a study of PD-1 blockade in classical Hodgkin lymphoma. The method was immunoSEQ multiplex PCR; TCRdb's version includes in-frame clones alone and lacks a portion of them. Here the sample spans approximately 16,000 clones, just over 85% being singletons. Sequencing input: CD4+ T cells from blood. The receptor source for this set is a human donor with classical Hodgkin lymphoma. CDR3s include the opening cysteine and the closing phenylalanine or tryptophan.

v_call cdr3_aa
TRBV19 CASSISSRKAFF
TRBV6-1 CASSTDRREPQYF
TRBV19 CASSTGTRTYNEQFF
TRBV19 CATRFGEGNSNQPQHF
TRBV4-3 CASSQDGGNSGNTIYF
TRBV5-1 CASSRGGANTEAFF
TRBV7-9 CASSLWGGRPNEAFF
TRBV7-2 CASSPAGQGMYGYTF
TRBV19 CASSPQVLGTDTQYF
TRBV11-2 CASRQGKAGRGYEQYF
TRBV30 CAWQGFMGGSGNTIYF
TRBV2 CASSVKVGALYGYTF
TRBV11-2 CASSLGSAGPDTQYF
TRBV28 CASSSGLAGFTDTQYF
TRBV7-7 CASSSTRGGQGRPGAQTQYF
TRBV5-4 CASSSDRGYEKLFF